These T cell receptor beta chains were read from a single sample in a study of human CD4 T cells and Enterobacteriaceae. The protocol was immunoSEQ multiplex PCR, while the TCRdb copy is restricted to in-frame clones and leaves out a portion. The sample includes about 29,000 clones, more than 80% seen only once; the top ten take around 0.96%. The sequenced sample consisted of memory CD4+ T cells from blood. These receptors were taken from a human donor in good health. CDR3s include the opening cysteine and the closing phenylalanine or tryptophan. D genes are given only for firm matches. Where a row states a size, it is once, few, many or the class of an expanded clone; other rows omit it.

>TRBD1|NA|TRBV28|TRBJ2-7
CASSLRDRVYGQYF
TGTGCCAGCAGTTTGAGGGACAGGGTCTACGGGCAGTACTTC
>NA|NA|TRBV14|TRBJ2-7
CASSQVLGAKGNYEQYF
TGTGCCAGCAGCCAAGTTCTCGGCGCCAAAGGGAACTACGAGCAGTACTTC
>NA|NA|TRBV5-1|TRBJ1-5
CASSLGTYSNQPQHF
TGCGCCAGCAGCCTAGGGACATACAGCAATCAGCCCCAGCATTTT
>NA|NA|TRBV5-1|TRBJ1-1
CASRSSSGVSNTEAFF
TGCGCCAGCAGATCCTCTTCAGGGGTTTCGAACACTGAAGCTTTCTTT
>TRBD1|NA|TRBV6-5|TRBJ1-6
CASRGQGGNSPLHF
TGTGCCAGCAGAGGACAGGGAGGGAATTCACCCCTCCACTTT
>NA|NA|TRBV27|TRBJ2-2
CASSLGSYRVTGELFF
TGTGCCAGCAGTTTAGGTTCATATCGAGTCACCGGGGAGCTGTTTTTT
>NA|NA|TRBV6-1|TRBJ1-1
CASQWGSTEAFF
TGTGCCAGTCAATGGGGGAGCACTGAAGCTTTCTTT
>NA|once|TRBV7-3|TRBJ2-3
CASSLSGFSTDTQYF
TGTGCCAGCAGCTTAAGCGGTTTTAGCACAGATACGCAGTATTTT
>NA|NA|TRBV9|TRBJ2-5
CASSVTPGDQETQYF
TGTGCCAGCAGCGTAACTCCCGGGGACCAAGAGACCCAGTACTTC
>NA|once|TRBV5-4|TRBJ2-7
CASSLGAGGTGSYEQYF
TGTGCCAGCAGCTTGGGGGCGGGGGGGACAGGCTCCTACGAGCAGTACTTC
>NA|NA|TRBV5-4|TRBJ2-3
CASSLRFTDTQYF
TGTGCCAGCAGCTTACGTTTCACAGATACGCAGTATTTT
>NA|NA|TRBV28|TRBJ2-7
CASSFRGPVYEQYF
TGTGCCAGCAGTTTTAGGGGCCCAGTCTACGAGCAGTACTTC
>TRBD1|NA|TRBV18|TRBJ1-5
CASSPGTGLRPQHF
TGTGCCAGCTCACCGGGGACAGGGTTAAGGCCCCAGCATTTT
>NA|NA|TRBV19|TRBJ1-5
CASSTEGFGNQPQHF
TGTGCCAGTAGTACCGAGGGGTTTGGCAATCAGCCCCAGCATTTT
>NA|once|TRBV9|TRBJ1-1
CASSVRDRMNTEAFF
TGTGCCAGCAGCGTGCGGGACCGCATGAACACTGAAGCTTTCTTT
>NA|few|TRBV15|TRBJ1-4
CATSSRAAEKLFF
TGTGCCACCAGCAGCCGGGCCGCTGAAAAACTGTTTTTT
>TRBD2|NA|TRBV5-4|TRBJ2-3
CASSLGLAAISTDTQYF
TGTGCCAGCAGCTTGGGGCTAGCGGCAATTAGCACAGATACGCAGTATTTT
>TRBD2|NA|TRBV7-8|TRBJ2-7
CASRVGRFSYEQYF
TGTGCCAGCAGGGTCGGGAGGTTCTCCTACGAGCAGTACTTC
>NA|NA|TRBV25-1|TRBJ1-4
CASSEYVGGKLFF
TGTGCCAGCAGTGAATATGTGGGAGGAAAACTGTTTTTT
>NA|NA|TRBV11-3|TRBJ2-7
CASSRGGSYEQYF
TGTGCCAGCAGTCGAGGCGGCTCCTACGAGCAGTACTTC
>NA|few|TRBV5-5|TRBJ1-1
CASSSEQVTNTEAFF
TGTGCCAGCAGCTCAGAACAAGTTACGAACACTGAAGCTTTCTTT
>TRBD1|few|TRBV7-8|TRBJ1-1
CASSLKQGRGPNTEAFF
TGTGCCAGCAGCTTAAAACAAGGCAGGGGGCCCAACACTGAAGCTTTCTTT
>NA|NA|TRBV7-9|TRBJ1-3
CASSLAGGGGNTIYF
TGTGCCAGCAGCTTAGCAGGGGGTGGCGGAAACACCATATATTTT
>NA|NA|TRBV11-2|TRBJ1-4
CASSTYEKLFF
TGTGCCAGCAGCACATATGAAAAACTGTTTTTT
>TRBD1|NA|TRBV7-6|TRBJ2-5
CASSLKTGSQETQYF
TGTGCCAGCAGCTTAAAGACAGGGAGCCAAGAGACCCAGTACTTC
>TRBD2|NA|TRBV7-3|TRBJ2-1
CASSLMGLAGDRYNEQFF
TGTGCCAGCAGCTTAATGGGACTAGCGGGAGATCGATACAATGAGCAGTTCTTC
>NA|NA|TRBV20-1|TRBJ2-3
CSAEVRDTQYF
TGCAGTGCTGAAGTTAGGGATACGCAGTATTTT
>NA|NA|TRBV27|TRBJ2-7
CASSTNYEQYF
TGTGCCAGCAGTACCAACTACGAGCAGTACTTC
>NA|NA|TRBV21-1|TRBJ2-6
CASSKEVSSGCSGANVLTF
TGTGCCAGCAGCAAAGAGGTTTCTAGCGGGTGCTCTGGGGCCAACGTCCTGACTTTC
>TRBD1|NA|TRBV5-1|TRBJ2-7
CASGETGGREQYF
TGCGCCAGCGGGGAGACAGGGGGAAGGGAGCAGTACTTC
>NA|NA|TRBV30|TRBJ1-1
CAWSVLSANTEAFF
TGTGCCTGGAGTGTATTGTCAGCGAACACTGAAGCTTTCTTT
>TRBD2|NA|TRBV5-4|TRBJ2-1
CASSFGTPSGNNEQFF
TGTGCCAGCAGCTTCGGTACTCCCAGCGGGAACAATGAGCAGTTCTTC
>NA|once|TRBV18|TRBJ2-2
CASSQAVPPNTGELFF
TGTGCCAGCTCCCAGGCGGTCCCGCCGAACACCGGGGAGCTGTTTTTT
>NA|few|TRBV10-3|TRBJ1-1
CAKLHGSDTEAFF
TGTGCCAAGCTGCATGGGTCGGACACTGAAGCTTTCTTT
>NA|few|TRBV5-1|TRBJ2-3
CASSLSGASTDTQYF
TGCGCCAGCAGCCTATCGGGGGCGAGCACAGATACGCAGTATTTT
>NA|NA|TRBV15|TRBJ2-5
CATSRPRSPRRQETQYF
TGTGCCACCAGCAGGCCCAGGAGCCCTAGGAGGCAAGAGACCCAGTACTTC